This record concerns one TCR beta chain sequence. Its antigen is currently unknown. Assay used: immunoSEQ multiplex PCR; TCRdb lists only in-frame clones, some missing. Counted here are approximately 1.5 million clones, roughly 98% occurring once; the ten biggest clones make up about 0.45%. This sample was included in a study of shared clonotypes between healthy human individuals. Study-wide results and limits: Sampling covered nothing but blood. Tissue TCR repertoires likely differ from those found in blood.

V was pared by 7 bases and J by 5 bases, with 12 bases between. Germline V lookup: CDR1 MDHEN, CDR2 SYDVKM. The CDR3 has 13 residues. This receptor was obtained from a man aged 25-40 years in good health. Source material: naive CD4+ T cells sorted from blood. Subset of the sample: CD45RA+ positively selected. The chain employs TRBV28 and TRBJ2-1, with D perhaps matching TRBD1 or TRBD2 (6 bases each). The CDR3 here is CASTRGLNNEQFF. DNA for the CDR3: TGTGCCAGCACCCGGGGGCTAAACAATGAGCAGTTCTTC.